The sample holds many counts of the clone carrying this T cell receptor beta chain. Antigen: not known. The sample belongs to a study of human T cells and chemical hapten exposure. Study details: Diagnoses of alopecia areata, totalis or universalis occurred in mostly female patients.

A single record per CDR3 protein comes from TCRdb applying MiXCR to the RACE reads. The table has some 84,000 distinct CDR3 sequences, over 6.5% seen once. This CDR3 is built from 16 residues. The V gene end was trimmed by 0 bases and the J gene end by 5 bases; junction bases not matched to a gene: 2. Germline values: CDR1 SGHNT, CDR2 YYREEE (reference sequence). The time point was: pre-sensitization, week 0. Treatment noted: therapeutic diphenylcyclopropenone sensitization with weekly scalp DPC. Study conclusions and caveats: Against controls, expanded TCRs gave rise to significantly more large CDR3 similarity clusters. The study found that DPC sensitization did not change TCRs above 1 in 1000 frequency.

Sample: whole blood, taken in connection with sensitization to the hapten diphenylcyclopropenone (DPC). The clonotype comes from a man aged 35-49 years with alopecia areata. Some clones in this sample may be carry-over from other donors' samples. The rearrangement links TRBV5-4 to TRBJ2-2; 12 bases fit TRBD2. The CDR3 region is CASSLGLAGVTGELFF. The CDR3 DNA follows: TGTGCCAGCAGCTTGGGACTAGCGGGAGTGACCGGGGAGCTGTTTTTT.